This TCR beta chain was identified during a study of blood T cell repertoires in COVID-19. CDR3 length: 15 amino acids. V lost 4 bases and J lost 7, with 14 bases in between. Germline V gene lookup returns CDR1 SGHTA and CDR2 FQGNSA. Per the original data handling: Estimated nucleated cell counts came from reference gene primer amplification. The repertoire was sequenced with immunoSEQ multiplex PCR; TCRdb's copy has only in-frame clones and lacks some. D and trimming were read from the DNA, whereas the V and J calls and clone size are those reported in that table. Of around 380,000 clones listed, 81% were seen once; the top ten hold more than 0.95%.

The clonotype originates from a human donor with acute or convalescent COVID-19. The donor label of this sample is uncertain. The sequenced sample consisted of peripheral blood. This chain uses TRBV7-2 with TRBJ1-6; TRBD1 is a possible D gene (6 bases). The CDR3 coding sequence is TGTGCCAGCAGCTCAACCGGGACATACAATTCACCCCTCCACTTT. Amino acid sequence: CASSSTGTYNSPLHF.